This is a list of T cell receptor beta chains from one sample in a study of CD8 T cells in ankylosing spondylitis. TCRdb fed the 5' RACE reads into MiXCR, producing one record per CDR3 protein. This table holds under 300,000 distinct CDR3 sequences, about 10% found once. Input material: blood, either unsorted or a sorted T cell fraction (not recorded which). The source is a male donor with ankylosing spondylitis or in good health (not recorded which). Both conserved end residues are part of each CDR3. Fields, in order: CDR3 protein, V gene, J gene.

CASSLTETQYF	TRBV7-8	TRBJ2-5
CSAVGGYNEQFF	TRBV29-1	TRBJ2-1
CASSVSSSYEQYF	TRBV9	TRBJ2-7
CSARGVERGDYNEQFF	TRBV20-1	TRBJ2-1
CASSSLTGGWYEQYF	TRBV12-3/TRBV12-4	TRBJ2-7
CASSHHSGTGASNYGYTF	TRBV12-3/TRBV12-4	TRBJ1-2
CSVVSPAPHSYEQYF	TRBV29-1	TRBJ2-7
CSAPPGPTRTQYF	TRBV20-1	TRBJ2-5
CASSLVHSGRYNEQFF	TRBV7-6	TRBJ2-1
CSARDIYGYTF	TRBV29-1	TRBJ1-2
CASSLGQVRETQYF	TRBV5-1	TRBJ2-5
CASSQQETQYF	TRBV4-2	TRBJ2-5
CASSPPGRRETQYF	TRBV12-3/TRBV12-4	TRBJ2-5
CSAGQASAYEQYF	TRBV29-1	TRBJ2-7
CASSQTSGSSYEQYF	TRBV4-2	TRBJ2-7
CASSTGTGGTDTQYF	TRBV12-3/TRBV12-4	TRBJ2-3
CASSFLGGSTEAFF	TRBV7-9	TRBJ1-1
CASSIGGGRQPQHF	TRBV7-9	TRBJ1-5
CASSLTNQGSNIQYF	TRBV5-4	TRBJ2-4
CASSFGAVGYGYTF	TRBV5-8	TRBJ1-2
CSVWGPQGTDTQYF	TRBV29-1	TRBJ2-3
CSARGWGGGDTQYF	TRBV20-1	TRBJ2-3
CASSPQGPQYF	TRBV6-6	TRBJ2-7
CASSSTSGKYEQYF	TRBV5-6	TRBJ2-7
CTSSLVSGPHTDTQYF	TRBV5-6	TRBJ2-3
CASSQGAGRTGNTIYF	TRBV4-1	TRBJ1-3
CASSNRGKEYNEQFF	TRBV18	TRBJ2-1
CASSFALQGRYGYTF	TRBV12-3/TRBV12-4	TRBJ1-2
CSVEGIGTSGGAGTDTQYF	TRBV29-1	TRBJ2-3
CASSPKNRERGTQYF	TRBV6-1	TRBJ2-5
CASSLELAVYNEQFF	TRBV12-3/TRBV12-4	TRBJ2-1
CASSPGALRTGELFF	TRBV25-1	TRBJ2-2
CSASNPGLVRGKTQYF	TRBV20-1	TRBJ2-5
CASSTLVDTEAFF	TRBV11-2	TRBJ1-1
CSVLPGQGAEAFF	TRBV29-1	TRBJ1-1
CSARDGQGRSEQFF	TRBV20-1	TRBJ2-1
CASSPDRGFYEQYF	TRBV7-6	TRBJ2-7
CASSEEMVRPQHF	TRBV2	TRBJ1-5
CASSVGGGVYNEQFF	TRBV9	TRBJ2-1